The next 21 T cell receptor beta chains were all read from a single sample in a study of identical twins. TCRdb recomputed calls from the 5' RACE reads with MiXCR, one row per CDR3 protein. Of hundreds of thousands of distinct CDR3 sequences in the sample, over 8.5% are singletons; the top ten hold 0.85% to 1%. These same records also appear under a second study, on yellow fever vaccine responses in identical twins.

The sample taken for sequencing was PBMCs. Receptors were obtained from a woman between 18 and 29 years old in good health.

In its sample, this clonotype was seen a few times. J is TRBJ2-5 and V is TRBV10-3; weak D call: TRBD2 (7 bases). CDR1 and CDR2 from the germline V gene are ENHRY and SYGVKD. Deletions cut 8 bases from V and 3 bases from J, with 10 bases between. The CDR3 contains 12 residues. CDR3 bases: TGTGCCATCCGGGGGGACAAAGAGACCCAGTACTTC. Protein: CAIRGDKETQYF.

There are many counts of this clonotype. The rearrangement joins TRBV19 to TRBJ2-7; D ambiguous. The CDR3 contains 13 residues. Germline loops: CDR1 LNHDA, CDR2 SQIVND (reference sequence). Trimming shortened V by 8 bases and J by 6 bases, and 17 bases separated the two germline ends. CDR3 in amino acids: CASSLHTGGEQYF. The CDR3 DNA is TGTGCCAGTTCCTTGCATACGGGCGGCGAGCAGTACTTC.

The chain is built from TRBV20-1 and TRBJ2-5; D is undetermined. This CDR3 region has 13 residues. From germline, CDR1 is DFQATT and CDR2 SNEGSKA (reference sequence). The V and J ends lost 4 bases and 3 bases respectively, with 12 bases between them. CDR3 nucleotide sequence: TGCAGTGCTATTTTTAGGGAAGAAGAGACCCAGTACTTC. This gives the protein CSAIFREEETQYF.

This clonotype was detected a few times. One junction end disagrees with the germline gene, perhaps due to a read error. The V gene is TRBV28, the J gene TRBJ2-7; D possibly uses TRBD1 or TRBD2 (5 bases each). CDR1 and CDR2 from the germline V gene are MDHEN and SYDVKM. The CDR3 has 11 amino acids. The DNA for the CDR3 is TGTGCCAGCAGTACCCCCGGGACCTCTAACTTC. Encoded protein: CASSTPGTSNF.

This clonotype was counted only a few times. Germline is not matched at one junction end, which may reflect a read error. The V and J genes are TRBV7-2 and TRBJ2-1, with D possibly matching TRBD1 (6 bases). The CDR3 totals 16 residues. CDR1 and CDR2 (germline): SGHTA, FQGNSA. DNA for the CDR3: TGTGCCAGCAGCCCAAAAGTCGGTGGCAGGGGTGGAAAAATACTCTTC. Residues: CASSPKVGGRGGKILF.

Ten or more counts support this clonotype. The CDR3 loop is CASSSLAGSEKYF. CDR3 sequence (DNA): TGCGCCAGCAGCTCCCTAGCGGGATCGGAAAAGTACTTC. The chain links TRBV5-1 to TRBJ2-7; 9 bases map to TRBD2. The germline V gene encodes CDR1 SGHRS and CDR2 YFSETQ. V lost 3 bases to trimming and J lost 11 bases; unmatched junction nucleotides: 9. The CDR3 extends over 13 amino acids.

This clonotype was observed at least ten times. The genes are TRBV29-1 and TRBJ2-7, with D possibly being TRBD2 (5 bases). This CDR3 is built from 11 residues. CDR1 SQVTM and CDR2 ANQGSEA come from the germline V gene. Between the trimmed V and J ends, which lost 2 bases and 6 bases, there was a span of 8 bases. The CDR3 region is CSVESGVEQYF. CDR3 in DNA: TGCAGCGTTGAATCCGGGGTCGAGCAGTACTTC.

This clonotype was seen at least ten times. V and J are TRBV9 and TRBJ2-1, with 9 nucleotides matching TRBD2. CDR1 and CDR2 from the germline V gene are SGDLS and YYNGEE. The CDR3 is 15 amino acids. V was pared by 3 bases and J by 4 bases, with 5 bases of the junction left unmatched. The DNA for the CDR3 is TGTGCCAGCAGCGGGCTAGCGGGGTCTTACAATGAGCAGTTCTTC. Protein product: CASSGLAGSYNEQFF.

This clonotype was seen a few times. The V gene is TRBV5-1, the J gene TRBJ2-7; 8 bases align to TRBD2. The CDR3 is made up of 15 amino acids. Germline CDR1 SGHRS, CDR2 YFSETQ. V dropped 1 base and J dropped 2; count of bases not matched to a gene: 5. CDR3 region: CASSLSGSNPYEQYF. The CDR3, as DNA: TGCGCCAGCAGCTTGAGCGGGAGTAATCCCTACGAGCAGTACTTC.

The chain employs TRBV10-3 and TRBJ1-2; 8 bases map to TRBD1. V lost 7 bases and J lost 6; bases outside the gene matches: 7. Germline-derived CDR1 and CDR2 are ENHRY and SYGVKD. The CDR3 consists of 13 residues. CDR3 sequence (DNA): TGTGCCATCACAGGGGGCAGAGGGGATGGCTACACCTTC. Encoded protein: CAITGGRGDGYTF.

The rearrangement joins TRBV7-9 to TRBJ2-5; either TRBD1 or TRBD2 may fit D (5 bases each). The CDR3 is 14 residues long. V was pared by 5 bases and J by 2 bases, with 12 bases between. Germline V lookup: CDR1 SEHNR, CDR2 FQNEAQ (reference sequence). The DNA for the CDR3 is TGTGCCAGCAGCCACCGGGACCATCAAGAGACCCAGTACTTC. It translates to CASSHRDHQETQYF.

The V and J genes are TRBV15 and TRBJ2-7, with D hard to call. V was trimmed by 0 bases and J by 0 bases, leaving 9 bases between them. Germline loops: CDR1 LNHNV, CDR2 YYDKDF (reference sequence). This CDR3 comprises 15 residues. The CDR3: CATSRDRQSSYEQYF. The CDR3 DNA follows: TGTGCCACCAGCAGAGATCGCCAGAGCTCCTACGAGCAGTACTTC.

V gene TRBV12-3 or TRBV12-4 combines with J gene TRBJ2-6, with unresolved D. The CDR3 is made up of 17 amino acids. Trimming stripped 3 bases from V and 9 bases from J, with 21 bases between. CDR3 region: CASSLLQRSSEDNVLTF. CDR3 bases: TGTGCCAGCAGTTTGTTGCAGAGAAGCTCTGAGGACAACGTCCTGACTTTC.

The chain combines TRBV5-1 with TRBJ2-1, with D tentatively TRBD2 (6 bases). V was shortened by 7 bases and J by 6 bases, with 8 bases between the two germline ends. Germline CDR1 is SGHRS and CDR2 is YFSETQ. The CDR3 loop spans 11 amino acids. CDR3 sequence: CASHSGNEQFF. The CDR3 DNA reads TGCGCCAGCCATAGCGGCAATGAGCAGTTCTTC.

The rearrangement joins TRBV9 to TRBJ2-2, with 8 bases matching TRBD2. V lost 0 bases, J lost 0 bases, and 4 bases stayed unmatched. This CDR3 contains 17 residues. Looked up from germline, CDR1 is SGDLS and CDR2 is YYNGEE. Written as DNA, the CDR3 is TGTGCCAGCAGCGTAGTAGCGGGACTTGCGAACACCGGGGAGCTGTTTTTT. As protein: CASSVVAGLANTGELFF.

This clonotype was picked up many times. The CDR3 protein is CASRRLAGGPQETQYF. CDR3 sequence (DNA): TGTGCCAGCAGAAGGCTAGCGGGAGGGCCTCAAGAGACCCAGTACTTC. The chain couples TRBV27 to TRBJ2-5; TRBD2 agrees at 12 bases. The CDR3 runs to 16 residues. With V trimmed by 6 bases and J by 2 bases, 7 bases remained unmatched. Germline V gene lookup returns CDR1 MNHEY and CDR2 SMNVEV (reference sequence).

This clonotype has a handful of counts. In DNA form, the CDR3 reads TGTGCCACCAGCAGAGAGAGGCCATCTGGGGCCAACGTCCTGACTTTC. It is translated as CATSRERPSGANVLTF. The chain links TRBV15 to TRBJ2-6; D not certain. Germline lookup yields CDR1 LNHNV and CDR2 YYDKDF (reference sequence). The V gene lost 0 bases and the J gene lost 1 base, with 7 bases spanning the gap. CDR3 length: 16 amino acids. Together with reference TRBV15 and TRBJ2-6, the CDR3 gives the full variable domain: DAMVIQNPRYQVTQFGKPVTLSCSQTLNHNVMYWYQQKSSQAPKLLFHYYDKDFNNEADTPDNFQSRRPNTSFCFLDIRSPGLGDTAMYLCATSRERPSGANVLTFGAGSRLTVL.

A few counts support this clonotype. The rearrangement uses TRBV5-1 and TRBJ2-7; weak D call: TRBD2 (6 bases). The germline V and J ends were trimmed by 4 bases and 5 bases, with 10 bases remaining between them. The CDR3 is 12 residues long. CDR1 and CDR2 from the germline V gene are SGHRS and YFSETQ. CDR3 region: CASSQSGHEQYF. DNA for the CDR3: TGCGCCAGCAGCCAAAGCGGGCACGAGCAGTACTTC.

This clonotype was counted at least ten times. This sequence joins TRBV20-1 and TRBJ2-7; D may be TRBD1 or TRBD2 (5 bases each). Per germline, CDR1 DFQATT and CDR2 SNEGSKA (reference sequence). The CDR3 contains 12 residues. The V end lost 3 bases, the J end lost 2 bases, and 8 bases lay between the germline ends. This CDR3 is CSASGAAYEQYF. For the CDR3, the DNA is TGCAGTGCTAGCGGGGCCGCCTACGAGCAGTACTTC.

This clonotype has at least ten counts. The CDR3 nucleotides read TGTGCCAGCAGTTTACTCAGGGTTCAAAATGAAGCTTTCTTT. It yields the protein CASSLLRVQNEAFF. The chain is built from TRBV12-3 or TRBV12-4 and TRBJ1-1; tentatively, D is TRBD1 (5 bases). The V and J ends lost 2 bases and 7 bases respectively, with 14 bases between them. The CDR3 has 14 residues.

The chain joins TRBV3-1 to TRBJ1-4; unclear D gene. V was cut by 2 bases and J by 8 bases, with 9 bases left in between. The CDR3 has 13 residues. Germline V gene data show CDR1 as LGHDT and CDR2 as YNNKEL (reference sequence). Here the CDR3 reads CASSQRIGEKLFF. As DNA, the CDR3 is TGTGCCAGCAGCCAAAGGATTGGCGAAAAACTGTTTTTT.